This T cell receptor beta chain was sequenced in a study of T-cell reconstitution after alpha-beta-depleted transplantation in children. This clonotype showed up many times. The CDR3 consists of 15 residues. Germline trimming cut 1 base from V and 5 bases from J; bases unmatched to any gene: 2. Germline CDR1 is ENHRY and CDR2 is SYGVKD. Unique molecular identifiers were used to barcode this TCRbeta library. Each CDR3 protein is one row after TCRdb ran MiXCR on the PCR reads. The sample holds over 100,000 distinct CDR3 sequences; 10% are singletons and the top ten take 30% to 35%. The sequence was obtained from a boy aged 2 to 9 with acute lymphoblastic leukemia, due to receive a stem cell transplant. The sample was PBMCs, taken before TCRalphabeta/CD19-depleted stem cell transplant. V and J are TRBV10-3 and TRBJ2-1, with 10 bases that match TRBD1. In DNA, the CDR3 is TGTGCCATCAGTGAGTTGGGGACAGGGGACAATGAGCAGTTCTTC. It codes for CAISELGTGDNEQFF.